Below, 23 T cell receptor beta chains from the same sample are listed, as sequenced in a study of blood T cell repertoires in COVID-19. TCRdb's copy holds only in-frame clones and misses some; the assay was immunoSEQ multiplex PCR. The data show 250,000 or so clones, over 80% seen once. The sequenced material came from peripheral blood. The source is a woman between 35 and 50 years old who had recovered from COVID-19.

The chain has TRBV30 and TRBJ2-7, with 11 bases fitting TRBD1. This CDR3 region has 20 residues. Per germline, CDR1 GTSNPN and CDR2 SVGIG (reference sequence). Losses at the gene ends were 6 bases for V and 7 bases for J; bases not matched to a gene: 29. The CDR3 loop reads CACRILGTGTGGRVSREQYF. The CDR3 nucleotides are TGTGCCTGCCGAATACTGGGCACCGGGACAGGGGGTCGGGTTTCGAGGGAGCAGTACTTC.

J is TRBJ1-2 and V is TRBV5-1, with 7 bases aligning to TRBD1. From germline, CDR1 is SGHRS and CDR2 YFSETQ. There are 14 residues in the CDR3. J lost 9 bases, V lost 2 bases, and 10 bases had no gene match. The CDR3 sequence: CASSFGTEVYSYTF. The CDR3 DNA is TGCGCCAGCAGCTTCGGGACAGAGGTCTACAGCTACACCTTC.

V gene TRBV19 combines with J gene TRBJ2-7, with 9 bases that match TRBD1. Per the germline V gene, CDR1 is LNHDA and CDR2 is SQIVND (reference sequence). J was trimmed by 2 bases and V by 6 bases; bases with no gene match: 2. This CDR3 is built from 13 residues. The CDR3, as DNA: TGTGCCAGTAGCTGGACAGGGGCCTACGAGCAGTACTTC. Translated, it gives CASSWTGAYEQYF.

This chain joins TRBV9 and TRBJ2-7, with 8 bases matching TRBD2. With V trimmed by 4 bases and J by 1 base, 7 bases remained unmatched. This CDR3 spans 15 amino acids. Germline V lookup: CDR1 SGDLS, CDR2 YYNGEE. CDR3 region: CASSPGGARSYEQYF. The CDR3, as DNA: TGTGCCAGCAGCCCGGGGGGGGCTAGATCCTACGAGCAGTACTTC.

The chain couples TRBV6-2 or TRBV6-3 to TRBJ2-7, with 8 positions matching TRBD1. This CDR3 comprises 14 residues. Germline loops: CDR1 MNHEY, CDR2 SVGEGT. After removal of 2 bases from V and 5 bases from J, the junction contained 5 bases not matched to a gene. The CDR3 DNA follows: TGTGCCAGCAGTTACGTTCGACAGGGGCACGAGCAGTACTTC. It codes for CASSYVRQGHEQYF.

The chain combines TRBV7-9 with TRBJ2-4, with 8 positions matching TRBD1. V shed 5 bases and J 4 bases; nucleotides not matched to a gene: 4. CDR3 length equals 14 residues. Germline V gene data show CDR1 as SEHNR and CDR2 as FQNEAQ (reference sequence). The CDR3 coding sequence is TGTGCCAGCAGCGGGACAGGCTCAAAAAACATTCAGTACTTC. Translating gives CASSGTGSKNIQYF.

The J gene is TRBJ1-2, the V gene TRBV5-6; D call uncertain. V shed 2 bases and J shed 4 bases, with 9 bases lying between them. The CDR3 runs to 13 residues. The germline V gene has CDR1 SGHDT and CDR2 YYEEEE. The CDR3 nucleotides read TGTGCCAGCAGCTTAGAGGGATCCTATGGCTACACCTTC. Its translation is CASSLEGSYGYTF.

By sample fraction, this clone is medium-sized (0.01 to 0.1%). The rearrangement uses TRBV6-5 and TRBJ1-2; 7 bases map to TRBD1. Germline loops: CDR1 MNHEY, CDR2 SVGAGI. The ends lost 6 bases at V and 7 bases at J; junction bases unmatched: 8. This CDR3 is 13 amino acids long. The CDR3 sequence is CASSSQGGLGYTF. In nucleotides, the CDR3 is TGTGCCAGCAGCTCCCAAGGGGGCCTTGGCTACACCTTC.

The CDR3 is CASSSGLDYNEQFF. As DNA, the CDR3 is TGTGCCAGCAGCTCCGGACTAGACTACAATGAGCAGTTCTTC. The rearrangement uses TRBV5-4 and TRBJ2-1; 7 nucleotides align to TRBD2. Germline CDR1 SGHNT, CDR2 YYREEE (reference sequence). The CDR3 runs to 14 residues. The J segment lost 3 bases and the V segment lost 3 bases, leaving 3 bases of the junction unmatched.

The V call is TRBV5-1, the J call TRBJ1-2; perhaps TRBD1 as D (5 bases). Between the trimmed V and J ends, which lost 0 bases and 0 bases, there was a span of 15 bases. Germline CDR1 and CDR2: SGHRS and YFSETQ. CDR3 length: 17 residues. The chain's CDR3 is CASSLEEFRGPNYGYTF. CDR3 sequence (DNA): TGCGCCAGCAGCTTGGAGGAATTTAGGGGTCCTAACTATGGCTACACCTTC.

The rearrangement links TRBV12-3 or TRBV12-4 to TRBJ2-7; TRBD1 might be the D (5 bases). The CDR3 spans 12 residues. Trimming pared 5 bases from V and 3 bases from J, leaving 8 bases between. CDR3 protein: CASSRTGYEQYF. The CDR3 coding sequence is TGTGCCAGCAGTCGAACAGGCTACGAGCAGTACTTC.

J is TRBJ2-5 and V is TRBV13, with TRBD2 matching over 11 bases. Trimming removed 5 bases from V and 5 bases from J; junction bases left unmatched: 7. The CDR3 totals 15 residues. Germline CDR1 PRHDT, CDR2 FYEKMQ (reference sequence). CDR3 sequence reads: CASSQGLAAMETQYF. In DNA, the CDR3 is TGTGCCAGCAGCCAGGGACTAGCGGCGATGGAGACCCAGTACTTC.

This clone was observed once. CDR3 bases: TGTGCCAGCAGCCGCGGGACTAGCGGCACAGATACGCAGTATTTT. The encoded protein is CASSRGTSGTDTQYF. The rearrangement links TRBV5-6 to TRBJ2-3; TRBD2 matches at 10 bases. The CDR3 is 15 residues long. The germline V gene has CDR1 SGHDT and CDR2 YYEEEE. The trim removed 4 bases at V and 1 base at J, leaving 3 bases unmatched.

This clone was detected a few times. The CDR3 DNA reads TGTGCCAGCAGCCGGGAAAGCTCCTATAATTCACCCCTCCACTTT. Its translation: CASSRESSYNSPLHF. The V and J genes are TRBV7-9 and TRBJ1-6, with unresolved D. Trimming pared 5 bases from V and 0 bases from J, leaving 8 bases between. The germline gives CDR1 SEHNR, CDR2 FQNEAQ (reference sequence). The CDR3 covers 15 residues.

The chain uses TRBV7-9 and TRBJ2-5; maybe TRBD2 (5 bases). CDR3 length equals 16 residues. Trimming pared 5 bases from V and 4 bases from J, leaving 20 bases between. Germline values: CDR1 SEHNR, CDR2 FQNEAQ (reference sequence). The CDR3 reads CASSPVVSEMSETQYF. CDR3 DNA: TGTGCCAGCAGCCCGGTGGTTAGCGAAATGTCAGAGACCCAGTACTTC.

As DNA, the CDR3 is TGTGCCAGCAGTTCGGGACAACTAAAGCAGTACTTC. Its translation: CASSSGQLKQYF. V is TRBV27 and J is TRBJ2-7, with a possible D match to TRBD1 (6 bases). Looked up from germline, CDR1 is MNHEY and CDR2 is SMNVEV (reference sequence). Trimming left V 4 bases short and J 8 bases short, with 12 bases between. The CDR3 contains 12 residues.

About this clone: This same CDR3 is encoded by further DNA sequences in the sample. CDR3 DNA sequence: TGCGCCAGCAGCTTGGGCCCGGGAATTAACTATGGCTACACCTTC. The encoded protein is CASSLGPGINYGYTF. The V call is TRBV5-1, the J call TRBJ1-2; D is uncertain. This CDR3 is built from 15 residues. CDR1 SGHRS and CDR2 YFSETQ come from the germline V gene. V was shortened by 0 bases and J by 1 base, with 10 bases between the two germline ends.

The V call is TRBV15, the J call TRBJ1-2, with D unclear. Germline assignment: CDR1 LNHNV and CDR2 YYDKDF (reference sequence). Trimming pared 0 bases from V and 5 bases from J, leaving 19 bases between. There are 17 residues in the CDR3. The CDR3 coding sequence is TGTGCCACCAGCAGAGATAGAGCGGCAGGACTTGGGTATGGCTACACCTTC. This encodes CATSRDRAAGLGYGYTF.

The chain recombines TRBV6-1 with TRBJ2-5; D call uncertain. The germline V gene has CDR1 MNHNS and CDR2 SASEGT. Trimming removed 2 bases at V and 2 bases at J, with 6 bases between. This CDR3 has 13 amino acids. CDR3 protein: CASSEYRQETQYF. DNA of the CDR3: TGTGCCAGCAGTGAATACAGACAAGAGACCCAGTACTTC.

The chain joins TRBV7-2 to TRBJ1-3; D unresolved. Germline CDR1 and CDR2: SGHTA and FQGNSA. Trimming stripped 1 base from V and 0 bases from J, with 10 bases between. The CDR3 consists of 16 residues. The CDR3 sequence: CASSLVGGVSGNTIYF. CDR3 nucleotides: TGTGCCAGCAGCTTAGTGGGCGGGGTCTCTGGAAACACCATATATTTT.

The J gene is TRBJ1-5, the V gene TRBV13, with D possibly matching TRBD1 (5 bases). Looked up from germline, CDR1 is PRHDT and CDR2 is FYEKMQ (reference sequence). V was clipped by 7 bases and J by 0 bases, with 13 bases between them. This CDR3 is 15 amino acids long. CDR3 residues: CASTLRGNSNQPQHF. The DNA of the CDR3 is TGTGCCAGCACCCTAAGGGGTAATAGCAATCAGCCCCAGCATTTT. The full variable domain, rest sourced from reference TRBV13 and TRBJ1-5, is AAGVIQSPRHLIKEKRETATLKCYPIPRHDTVYWYQQGPGQDPQFLISFYEKMQSDKGSIPDRFSAQQFSDYHSELNMSSLELGDSALYFCASTLRGNSNQPQHFGDGTRLSIL.

The gene calls are TRBV10-3 and TRBJ1-1; D is undetermined. CDR3 size: 13 residues. The V gene lost 11 bases and the J gene lost 0 bases, with 13 bases spanning the gap. Germline assignment: CDR1 ENHRY and CDR2 SYGVKD. CDR3 bases: TGTGCCCTCAAGGCACAGTTGAACACTGAAGCTTTCTTT. Protein: CALKAQLNTEAFF.

The chain carries TRBV7-8 and TRBJ1-5, with 8 bases matching TRBD1. The trim removed 5 bases at V and 2 bases at J, leaving 8 bases unmatched. The CDR3 runs 16 residues. The germline V gene has CDR1 SGHVS and CDR2 FQNEAQ. The CDR3 DNA reads as TGTGCCAGCAGCCCCTCCTTGACAGGGGGCAATCAGCCCCAGCATTTT. This gives the protein CASSPSLTGGNQPQHF.